These 10 T cell receptor beta chains were all obtained from the same sample, sequenced in a study of cytomegalovirus exposure and HLA in healthy donors. Vbeta (60) and Jbeta (13) primers were used in the PCR. The table came from immunoSEQ multiplex PCR; TCRdb's copy has only in-frame clones and leaves some out. This table holds some 220,000 clones, just under 80% found once. Sample: PBMCs. These receptors originate from a boy aged 10-17 years in good health and CMV-seronegative.

This rearrangement joins TRBV6-5 to TRBJ2-7; 7 bases are a match to TRBD1. V was clipped by 6 bases and J by 3 bases; unmatched bases: 8. The CDR3 runs to 14 residues. CDR1 and CDR2 from the germline V gene are MNHEY and SVGAGI. The CDR3 here is CASSYRDRGYEQYF. CDR3 bases: TGTGCCAGCAGCTACCGGGACAGAGGCTACGAGCAGTACTTC.

This clone appeared once. The chain carries TRBV6-1 and TRBJ2-7; TRBD2 aligns across 8 bases. Unmatched junction bases numbered 10, after V lost 6 bases and J lost 3 bases. CDR1 and CDR2 from the germline V gene are MNHNS and SASEGT. This CDR3 contains 15 residues. The DNA of the CDR3 is TGTGCCAGCAGGCTGGGACTAGTCGAACACTACGAGCAGTACTTC. This translates into CASRLGLVEHYEQYF.

This clone appeared once. J is TRBJ2-1 and V is TRBV9, with D perhaps matching TRBD1 (6 bases). Trimming removed 2 bases from V and 4 bases from J, with 7 bases in between. CDR1 SGDLS and CDR2 YYNGEE come from the germline V gene. CDR3 length: 13 amino acids. This CDR3 reads CASSVDSYNEQFF. The CDR3, as DNA: TGTGCCAGCAGCGTGGACAGTTACAATGAGCAGTTCTTC.

The chain carries TRBV18 and TRBJ1-1; TRBD1 aligns across 9 bases. Losses at the gene ends were 0 bases for V and 7 bases for J; bases not matched to a gene: 9. The CDR3 extends over 16 amino acids. Germline V CDR1 and CDR2: KGHSH, LQKENI. The CDR3 is CASSPPRGGQGGEAFF. The DNA for the CDR3 is TGTGCCAGCTCACCACCGCGTGGGGGACAGGGAGGTGAAGCTTTCTTT. The whole variable domain, filled in from reference TRBV18 and TRBJ1-1, reads NAGVMQNPRHLVRRRGQEARLRCSPMKGHSHVYWYRQLPEEGLKFMVYLQKENIIDESGMPKERFSAEFPKEGPSILRIQQVVRGDSAAYFCASSPPRGGQGGEAFFGQGTRLTVV.

This clone was seen only once. This rearrangement joins TRBV13 to TRBJ2-5; weak D call: TRBD2 (6 bases). Per the germline V gene, CDR1 is PRHDT and CDR2 is FYEKMQ (reference sequence). V gave up 5 bases and J gave up 3 bases, with 13 bases separating them. The CDR3 runs 14 residues. The CDR3 spells CASSKAGGKETQYF. CDR3 bases: TGTGCCAGCAGCAAAGCGGGCGGGAAAGAGACCCAGTACTTC.

This clone appeared a single time. The chain joins TRBV2 to TRBJ1-4; TRBD1 matches at 7 bases. J lost 5 bases, V lost 3 bases, and 3 bases had no gene match. Germline CDR1 and CDR2: SNHLY and FYNNEI. This CDR3 region has 14 residues. In nucleotides, the CDR3 is TGTGCCAGCAGTGAGGGACAGCCAAATGAAAAACTGTTTTTT. This encodes CASSEGQPNEKLFF.

The chain links TRBV4-2 to TRBJ1-4; D might be TRBD1 (6 bases). Per germline, CDR1 LGHNA and CDR2 YNFKEQ. Deletions cut 0 bases from V and 0 bases from J, with 17 bases between. This CDR3 has 19 residues. CDR3 in amino acids: CASSQDPLGKGATNEKLFF. The CDR3 DNA follows: TGTGCCAGCAGCCAAGATCCACTGGGGAAGGGGGCAACTAATGAAAAACTGTTTTTT.

The J gene is TRBJ1-2, the V gene TRBV5-8, with 8 nucleotides matching TRBD1. The trim removed 2 bases at V and 4 bases at J, leaving 7 bases unmatched. Germline CDR1 reads SGHTS; CDR2 reads YDEGEE. The CDR3 is 15 amino acids. The CDR3: CASSFSGTGGYGYTF. The CDR3 DNA follows: TGTGCCAGCAGCTTTAGTGGGACAGGAGGCTATGGCTACACCTTC.

The chain is built from TRBV4-1 and TRBJ2-1; 13 nucleotides match TRBD2. In germline, CDR1 is MGHRA, CDR2 YSYEKL. V lost 0 bases to trimming and J lost 12 bases; unmatched junction nucleotides: 5. The CDR3 consists of 15 residues. The CDR3 sequence is CASSQDRLAGGRQFF. Here the CDR3 DNA reads TGCGCCAGCAGCCAAGATCGACTAGCGGGAGGTAGGCAGTTCTTC.

This chain connects TRBV5-1 to TRBJ2-5; TRBD1 aligns across 11 bases. V was clipped by 0 bases and J by 4 bases; unmatched bases: 2. CDR3 length equals 15 residues. Germline V gene sequence: CDR1 SGHRS, CDR2 YFSETQ. The CDR3 nucleotides read TGCGCCAGCAGCTTGGCCGGGACAGGGGGAGAGACCCAGTACTTC. Protein sequence: CASSLAGTGGETQYF. Using reference TRBV5-1 and TRBJ2-5 for the parts outside the CDR3, the full variable domain is KAGVTQTPRYLIKTRGQQVTLSCSPISGHRSVSWYQQTPGQGLQFLFEYFSETQRNKGNFPGRFSGRQFSNSRSEMNVSTLELGDSALYLCASSLAGTGGETQYFGPGTRLLVL.